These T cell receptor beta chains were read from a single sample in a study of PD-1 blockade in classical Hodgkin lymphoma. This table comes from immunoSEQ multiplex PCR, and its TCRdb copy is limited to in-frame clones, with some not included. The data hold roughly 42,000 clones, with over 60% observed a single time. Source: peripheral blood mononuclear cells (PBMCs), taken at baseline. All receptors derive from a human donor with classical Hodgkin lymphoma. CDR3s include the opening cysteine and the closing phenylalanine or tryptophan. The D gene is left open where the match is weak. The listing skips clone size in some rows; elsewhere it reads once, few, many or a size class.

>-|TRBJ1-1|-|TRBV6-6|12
TGTGCCAGCAGTTACCGCGATGCTGAAGCTTTCTTT
CASSYRDAEAFF
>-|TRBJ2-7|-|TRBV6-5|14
TGTGCCAGCAGTCGGACTCCCCAGAGCTACGAGCAGTACTTC
CASSRTPQSYEQYF
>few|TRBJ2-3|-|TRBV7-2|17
TGTGCCAGCAGCTTAGCCCCACGGACTGGGGGCGTAGATACGCAGTATTTT
CASSLAPRTGGVDTQYF
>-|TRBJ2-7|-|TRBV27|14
TGTGCCAGCAGTTTAAGGAACAGCGCCTACGAGCAGTACTTC
CASSLRNSAYEQYF
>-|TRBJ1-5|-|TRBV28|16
TGTGCCAGCAGTTCCCGGAGGAGGGAGTCCAATCAGCCCCAGCATTTT
CASSSRRRESNQPQHF
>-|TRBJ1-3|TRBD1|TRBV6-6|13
TGTGCCAGCAGAACAGGGGCAGGAAACACCATATATTTT
CASRTGAGNTIYF
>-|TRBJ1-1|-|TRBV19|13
TGTGCCAGTAGTTTTCGACCAGACAGTGAAGCTTTCTTT
CASSFRPDSEAFF
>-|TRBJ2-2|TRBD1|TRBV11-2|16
TGTGCCAGCAGCCCGCAGGGGGCGAGGGGCACCGGGGAGCTGTTTTTT
CASSPQGARGTGELFF
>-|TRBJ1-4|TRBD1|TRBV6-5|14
TGTGCCAGCAGTACGACAGGGAATAATGAAAAACTGTTTTTT
CASSTTGNNEKLFF
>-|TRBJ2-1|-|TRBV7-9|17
TGTGCCAGCAGCTTAGCACGCACAGGGTCTATCTACAATGAGCAGTTCTTC
CASSLARTGSIYNEQFF
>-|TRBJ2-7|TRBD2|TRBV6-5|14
TGTGCCAGCAGTGCTAGCGGGCTAGCCTACGAGCAGTACTTC
CASSASGLAYEQYF
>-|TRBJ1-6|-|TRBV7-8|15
TGTGCCAGCAGCTTGCGGACAGCAGGGCATTCACCCCTCCACTTT
CASSLRTAGHSPLHF
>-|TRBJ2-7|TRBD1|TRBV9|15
TGTGCCAGCAGCGTAGGACAGGGCCGCTCCTACGAGCAGTACTTC
CASSVGQGRSYEQYF
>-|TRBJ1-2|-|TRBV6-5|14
TGTGCCAGCAGAAGTACAGGCAGGTCGAGTGGCTACACCTTC
CASRSTGRSSGYTF
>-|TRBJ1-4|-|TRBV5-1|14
TGCGCCAGCAGCTCACAGGGAACTAATGAAAAACTGTTTTTT
CASSSQGTNEKLFF
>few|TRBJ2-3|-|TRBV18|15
TGTGCCAGCTCACCGCCGACAGGTGGAGGGGATACGCAGTATTTT
CASSPPTGGGDTQYF
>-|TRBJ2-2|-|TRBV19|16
TGTGCCAGTAGTATTTGGTGGAGCGCCGGGACCGGGGAGCTGTTTTTT
CASSIWWSAGTGELFF
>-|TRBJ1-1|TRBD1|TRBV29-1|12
TGCAGCGGACAGGGCTTGAACACTGAAGCTTTCTTT
CSGQGLNTEAFF
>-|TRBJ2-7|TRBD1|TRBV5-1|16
TGCGCCACCAGAAAGGCAGACAGGGGGGGCTTGAACGAGCAGTACTTC
CATRKADRGGLNEQYF
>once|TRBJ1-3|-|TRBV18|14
TGTGCCAGCTCACCTCCATTCTCTGGAAACACCATATATTTT
CASSPPFSGNTIYF
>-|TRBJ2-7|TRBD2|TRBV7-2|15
TGTGCCAGCAGCCGACGGGGTAGCGGGATTTACGAGCAGTACTTC
CASSRRGSGIYEQYF
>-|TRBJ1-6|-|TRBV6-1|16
TGTGCCAGCAGTGTCGTGGCCGGGTCTTCGAATTCACCCCTCCACTTT
CASSVVAGSSNSPLHF
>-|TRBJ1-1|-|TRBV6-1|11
TGTGCCAGCAGTTGGAACACTGAAGCTTTCTTT
CASSWNTEAFF
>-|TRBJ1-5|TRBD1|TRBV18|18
TGTGCCAGCTCGACCAGGTCTCAGGGGGCGCGTGTGAATCAGCCCCAGCATTTT
CASSTRSQGARVNQPQHF